One T cell receptor beta chain is described in this entry. This record comes from a study of blood T cell repertoires in COVID-19. Across the whole study: Researchers got acute and convalescent COVID-19 samples from the United States, Italy and Spain. The analysed material was cDNA or gDNA that came from T cells, B-cell-depleted T cells, or PBMCs.

CDR3 length: 15 residues. V lost 3 bases to trimming and J lost 0 bases, with 9 bases between them. Germline CDR1 and CDR2: SGHTA and FQGNSA. Original processing methods: How many nucleated cells were present was estimated from reference gene primer amplification. Clones were read by immunoSEQ multiplex PCR, and TCRdb kept only the in-frame ones, dropping some. The DNA gave D and trimming, while V, J and clone size come from that table. The sample records 310,000 or so clones, around 88% being singletons. The sequencing input was peripheral blood. This TCR came from a woman aged 45-65 years with acute or convalescent COVID-19. The chain recombines TRBV7-2 with TRBJ2-1; D is undetermined. The CDR3 sequence is CASSFLRSSYNEQFF. The CDR3 DNA sequence: TGTGCCAGCAGCTTTCTGCGGAGCTCCTACAATGAGCAGTTCTTC.